This T cell receptor (beta chain) was captured by sequencing in a study of cytomegalovirus exposure and HLA in healthy donors. Primers included in the PCR were 60 Vbeta and 13 Jbeta primers. TCRdb's copy holds only in-frame clones and misses some; the assay was immunoSEQ multiplex PCR. The sample has 190,000 or so clones; the top ten hold roughly 0.74%. The clonotype was recovered from a boy younger than 18 in good health and CMV-seronegative. Sequenced sample: PBMCs.

In DNA form, the CDR3 reads TGCGCCAGCAGCTTGGGGACAGACGGAAACACCATATATTTT. Its translation: CASSLGTDGNTIYF. This sequence joins TRBV5-1 and TRBJ1-3; D possibly corresponds to TRBD1 (6 bases). Between the trimmed V and J ends, which lost 0 bases and 4 bases, there was a span of 8 bases. The CDR3 runs 14 residues. Looked up from germline, CDR1 is SGHRS and CDR2 is YFSETQ.